This entry describes one T cell receptor beta chain. The antigen remains undetermined. Generated by immunoSEQ multiplex PCR, the TCRdb table keeps only in-frame clones and is missing some. This sample has about 120,000 clones, with more than 85% found just once. The sample belongs to a study of T cell responses to AZD1222 COVID-19 vaccine. About the study: Samples with a second dose at about 4 or about 12 weeks were pooled together. Study observations and caveats: Sampled repertoires all dated from after the peak T cell response.

Germline V gene data show CDR1 as SGHKS and CDR2 as YYEKEE (reference sequence). Trimming cost V 5 bases and J 7 bases; bases outside gene matches: 7. This CDR3 region has 13 residues. The chain employs TRBV5-5 and TRBJ1-2, with TRBD1 identical over 8 bases. This receptor was identified in an adult in good health. Sequences were derived from peripheral blood, sampled on day 0 of AZD1222 vaccination. The CDR3 reads CASRWQGAFGYTF. CDR3 DNA sequence: TGTGCCAGCAGGTGGCAGGGGGCTTTTGGCTACACCTTC.